Below, 21 T cell receptor beta chains from the same sample are listed, as sequenced in a study of cytomegalovirus exposure and HLA in healthy donors. Profiling relied on immunoSEQ multiplex PCR, and the TCRdb table lists in-frame clones only, not all of them. The sample gives 150,000 to 200,000 clones, approximately 81% of which show up once; roughly 10% is in the top ten. The sample consisted of PBMCs. Source of these receptors: a man between 25 and 39 years old in good health and CMV-seropositive.

As concerns this clone: Its ends do not fully match the called genes, so a read error is possible. The gene calls are TRBV7-7 and TRBJ2-5; 14 bases match TRBD2. The CDR3 loop spans 17 amino acids. Germline lookup yields CDR1 SSHAT and CDR2 FNYEAQ (reference sequence). The CDR3 here is CASSSGLAGGGQETQYF. The CDR3 region has the DNA TGTGCTAGCAGCTCAGGACTAGCGGGAGGAGGGCAAGAGACCCAGTACTTC.

The CDR3 DNA sequence: TGTGCCAGCAGCCAGACTAGCGGAGCCTACGAGCAGTACTTC. Translation gives CASSQTSGAYEQYF. This chain links TRBV7-6 with TRBJ2-7, with 9 bases aligning to TRBD2. Germline V gives CDR1 SGHVS, CDR2 FNYEAQ. The CDR3 extends over 14 amino acids. V lost 5 bases, J lost 2 bases, and 4 bases stayed unmatched.

The chain employs TRBV6-5 and TRBJ2-7; maybe TRBD1 (6 bases). CDR3 length: 14 residues. Trimming took off 5 bases at V and 3 bases at J, with 14 bases between the two ends. Per the germline V gene, CDR1 is MNHEY and CDR2 is SVGAGI. Here the CDR3 DNA reads TGTGCCAGCAGTCCCGGGGACACCAGCTACGAGCAGTACTTC. It specifies CASSPGDTSYEQYF.

The chain couples TRBV28 to TRBJ2-7; 9 nucleotides agree with TRBD2. Germline V gene sequence: CDR1 MDHEN, CDR2 SYDVKM. The CDR3 loop spans 14 amino acids. J was trimmed by 6 bases and V by 6 bases; bases with no gene match: 9. The CDR3 loop is CASRHSGSRGEQYF. Written as DNA, the CDR3 is TGTGCCAGCAGACATAGCGGGAGTCGGGGCGAGCAGTACTTC.

The J gene is TRBJ2-2, the V gene TRBV9; D uncertain. The germline V gene encodes CDR1 SGDLS and CDR2 YYNGEE. This CDR3 has 14 amino acids. Deletions cut 4 bases from V and 5 bases from J, with 12 bases between. The CDR3 DNA sequence: TGTGCCAGCAGCAGCGTAGTAGAAACCGGGGAGCTGTTTTTT. This translates into CASSSVVETGELFF.

The V and J genes are TRBV19 and TRBJ2-7, with TRBD1 matching over 9 bases. This CDR3 has 14 amino acids. The V gene's germline CDR1 is LNHDA and CDR2 SQIVND (reference sequence). Trimming cost V 5 bases and J 3 bases; bases outside gene matches: 5. In DNA form, the CDR3 reads TGTGCCAGTAGTTCCCGGGACAGGGTCTACGAGCAGTACTTC. Its translation is CASSSRDRVYEQYF.

This clone is a singleton in its sample. The chain combines TRBV2 with TRBJ2-1; the match to TRBD1 covers 8 bases. The CDR3 has 15 amino acids. CDR1 is SNHLY, CDR2 FYNNEI, per germline. The ends lost 5 bases at V and 6 bases at J; junction bases unmatched: 9. The DNA for the CDR3 is TGTGCCAGCAGTATGGACAGGGCCACAGGCAATGAGCAGTTCTTC. Translating it yields CASSMDRATGNEQFF.

J is TRBJ2-2 and V is TRBV4-1; 14 bases map to TRBD2. The CDR3 is made up of 19 amino acids. V lost 3 bases and J lost 7; bases outside the gene matches: 13. Germline V gene data show CDR1 as MGHRA and CDR2 as YSYEKL. The CDR3 nucleotides are TGCGCCAGCAGCCATTACGGACTAGCGGGAGGCCCGATTGGCGGGGAGCTGTTTTTT. Amino acid sequence: CASSHYGLAGGPIGGELFF.

This clone has just one count. The rearrangement links TRBV11-2 to TRBJ1-2; no reliable D call. CDR3 size: 12 residues. Trimming left V 4 bases short and J 1 base short, with 4 bases between. Germline loops: CDR1 SGHAT, CDR2 FQNNGV. The CDR3 is CASSSRNYGYTF. The CDR3 DNA follows: TGTGCCAGCAGCTCCCGTAACTATGGCTACACCTTC.

The chain employs TRBV7-2 and TRBJ2-1, with D tentatively TRBD1 (6 bases). Germline CDR1 reads SGHTA; CDR2 reads FQGNSA. The CDR3 extends over 15 amino acids. V gave up 4 bases and J gave up 1 base, with 11 bases separating them. CDR3 DNA sequence: TGTGCCAGCAGCTCAGAAGGGGGTTCCTACAATGAGCAGTTCTTC. Translation: CASSSEGGSYNEQFF.

The rearrangement joins TRBV4-1 to TRBJ1-1; D is ambiguous. The germline gives CDR1 MGHRA, CDR2 YSYEKL. Trimming pared 1 base from V and 5 bases from J, leaving 8 bases between. This CDR3 has 13 residues. CDR3 loop: CASSQVYKTEAFF. The CDR3 bases are TGCGCCAGCAGCCAAGTTTATAAAACTGAAGCTTTCTTT.

This chain links TRBV7-6 with TRBJ1-2; D ambiguous. Germline V gene lookup returns CDR1 SGHVS and CDR2 FNYEAQ. The germline V and J ends were trimmed by 1 base and 6 bases, with 9 bases remaining between them. This CDR3 is 13 amino acids long. The CDR3 DNA follows: TGTGCCAGCAGCTTAGGTAGAGCGGATGGCTACACCTTC. Translation: CASSLGRADGYTF.

The chain couples TRBV27 to TRBJ1-5; no clear D. CDR1 MNHEY and CDR2 SMNVEV come from the germline V gene (reference sequence). The CDR3 length is 15 residues. The V gene lost 3 bases and the J gene lost 0 bases, with 9 bases spanning the gap. CDR3 nucleotide sequence: TGTGCCAGCAGTTTCTCCAGAAATAGCAATCAGCCCCAGCATTTT. This sequence encodes CASSFSRNSNQPQHF.

This rearrangement joins TRBV27 to TRBJ2-1; D is ambiguous. CDR1 is MNHEY, CDR2 SMNVEV, per germline (reference sequence). CDR3 length equals 11 residues. V lost 5 bases and J lost 4, with 3 bases in between. The CDR3 here is CASSRYNEQFF. Here the CDR3 DNA reads TGTGCCAGCAGTCGGTACAATGAGCAGTTCTTC.

The chain couples TRBV5-4 to TRBJ2-7; 9 positions agree with TRBD1. V was pared by 3 bases and J by 6 bases, with 4 bases of the junction left unmatched. The V gene's germline CDR1 is SGHNT and CDR2 YYREEE (reference sequence). The CDR3 spans 13 residues. The CDR3 region is CASSWTGVSEQYF. CDR3 nucleotides: TGTGCCAGCAGCTGGACAGGGGTGAGCGAGCAGTACTTC.

The gene calls are TRBV7-8 and TRBJ1-5; D is unclear. This CDR3 contains 13 residues. Trimming took off 5 bases at V and 7 bases at J, with 12 bases between the two ends. CDR1 is SGHVS, CDR2 FQNEAQ, per germline. The CDR3 nucleotides read TGTGCCAGCAGCCCCCTTACGGTCCAGCCCCAGCATTTT. It specifies CASSPLTVQPQHF.

The chain carries TRBV9 and TRBJ2-7, with 7 nucleotides matching TRBD1. The CDR3 extends over 13 amino acids. Germline values: CDR1 SGDLS, CDR2 YYNGEE. Losses at the gene ends were 3 bases for V and 6 bases for J; bases not matched to a gene: 6. The CDR3 DNA is TGTGCCAGCAGCGCAGGTCACAGGGGCGAGCAGTACTTC. Protein sequence: CASSAGHRGEQYF.

The V and J genes are TRBV11-2 and TRBJ2-1, with D possibly TRBD1 on 6 matching bases. This CDR3 has 15 amino acids. The V and J ends lost 0 bases and 3 bases respectively, with 9 bases between them. From germline, CDR1 is SGHAT and CDR2 FQNNGV. Here the CDR3 DNA reads TGTGCCAGCAGCTTAGAAGGGACACTCTACAATGAGCAGTTCTTC. Translation: CASSLEGTLYNEQFF.

The V and J genes are TRBV6-5 and TRBJ2-7; 9 bases map to TRBD2. Germline values: CDR1 MNHEY, CDR2 SVGAGI. V lost 0 bases to trimming and J lost 2 bases; unmatched junction nucleotides: 5. The CDR3 contains 16 residues. The CDR3 DNA is TGTGCCAGCAGTTACTCGGGGGAGCGGGGGGCCTACGAGCAGTACTTC. Protein sequence: CASSYSGERGAYEQYF.

This clone occurred once. CDR3 bases: TGTGCCAGCAGCTTACGGGGACTAGCGGAAGAGACCCAGTACTTC. Translation: CASSLRGLAEETQYF. The chain has TRBV7-6 and TRBJ2-5, with TRBD2 identical over 11 bases. There are 15 residues in the CDR3. Per germline, CDR1 SGHVS and CDR2 FNYEAQ. With V trimmed by 2 bases and J by 3 bases, 2 bases remained unmatched.

This clone was counted once. The J gene is TRBJ1-1, the V gene TRBV18, with a tentative D call TRBD1 (6 bases). This CDR3 spans 16 amino acids. CDR1 and CDR2 from the germline V gene are KGHSH and LQKENI. V lost 5 bases, J lost 0 bases, and 16 bases lay in between. The chain's CDR3 is CASSSSIQGLNTEAFF. CDR3 nucleotides: TGTGCCAGCTCATCATCTATACAGGGATTGAACACTGAAGCTTTCTTT.